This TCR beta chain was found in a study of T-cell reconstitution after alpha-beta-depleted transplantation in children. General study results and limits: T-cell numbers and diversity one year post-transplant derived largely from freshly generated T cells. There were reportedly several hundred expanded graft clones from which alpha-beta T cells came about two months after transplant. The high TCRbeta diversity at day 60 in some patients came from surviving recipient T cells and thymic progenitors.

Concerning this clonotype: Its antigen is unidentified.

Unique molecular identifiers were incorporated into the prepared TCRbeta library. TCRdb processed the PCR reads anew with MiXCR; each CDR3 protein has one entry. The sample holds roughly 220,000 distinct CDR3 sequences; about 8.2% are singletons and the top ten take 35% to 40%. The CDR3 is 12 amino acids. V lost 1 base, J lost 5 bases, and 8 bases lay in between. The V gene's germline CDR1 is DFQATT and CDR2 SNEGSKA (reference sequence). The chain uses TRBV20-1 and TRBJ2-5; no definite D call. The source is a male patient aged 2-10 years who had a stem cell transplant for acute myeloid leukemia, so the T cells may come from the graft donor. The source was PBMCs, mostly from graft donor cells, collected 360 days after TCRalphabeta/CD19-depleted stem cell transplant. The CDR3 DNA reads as TGCAGTGCTAGAGCTCTAGGGGAGACCCAGTACTTC. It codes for CSARALGETQYF.